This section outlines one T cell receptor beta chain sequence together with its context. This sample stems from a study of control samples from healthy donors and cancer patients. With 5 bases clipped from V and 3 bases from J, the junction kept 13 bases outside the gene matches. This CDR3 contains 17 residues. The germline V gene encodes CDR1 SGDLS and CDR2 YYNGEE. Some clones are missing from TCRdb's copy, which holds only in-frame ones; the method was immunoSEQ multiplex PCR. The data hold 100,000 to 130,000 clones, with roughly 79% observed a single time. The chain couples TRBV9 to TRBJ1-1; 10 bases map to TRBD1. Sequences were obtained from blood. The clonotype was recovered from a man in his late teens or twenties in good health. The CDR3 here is CASSPSLGQGIDTEAFF. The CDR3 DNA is TGTGCCAGCAGTCCCTCCCTGGGACAGGGGATCGACACTGAAGCTTTCTTT.